This TCR beta chain came from a study of T-cell reconstitution after alpha-beta-depleted transplantation in children. The study's findings and limits: The study traced high day-60 TCRbeta diversity in some patients to surviving recipient T cells and thymic progenitors.

A few counts support this clonotype. The target antigen is unknown. Preparing the TCRbeta library involved the use of unique molecular identifiers. TCRdb fed the PCR reads into MiXCR, producing one record per CDR3 protein. Of hundreds of thousands of distinct CDR3 sequences listed, roughly 23% were seen once; the top ten hold 13% to 15%. This CDR3 comprises 15 residues. Trimming shortened V by 4 bases and J by 5 bases, and 17 bases separated the two germline ends. Germline loops: CDR1 KGHSH, CDR2 LQKENI. The chain uses TRBV18 and TRBJ2-5; D gene uncertain. This clonotype was obtained from a boy in the first two years of life who had a stem cell transplant for acute myeloid leukemia, so the T cells may come from the graft donor. Sample: PBMCs, mostly from graft donor cells, taken 360 days after TCRalphabeta/CD19-depleted stem cell transplant. CDR3 amino acids: CASSQNDNPGETQYF. The CDR3 DNA follows: TGTGCCAGCTCACAAAACGACAACCCCGGTGAGACCCAGTACTTC.